The clone carrying this T cell receptor (beta chain) was picked up many times. The antigen remains undetermined. This CDR3 is 12 amino acids long. Germline CDR1 reads LGHDT; CDR2 reads YNNKEL (reference sequence). Trimming shortened V by 4 bases and J by 14 bases, and 16 bases separated the two germline ends. cDNA molecules, individually, were tagged with unique molecular identifiers. TCRdb called the 5' RACE reads again in MiXCR, with one record for every CDR3 protein. The data hold 35,000 to 55,000 distinct CDR3 sequences, with roughly 10% observed a single time. These data are taken from a study of early T cells in non-severe SARS-CoV-2 infection. Study results and caveats: There was a bias toward anti-spike CD8 responses in VDJdb matching, which missed private and CD4 specificities.

The receptor was derived from an adult who was a healthcare worker with PCR-confirmed SARS-CoV-2 infection or an uninfected control (not recorded which). The material sequenced was whole blood. The V and J genes are TRBV3-1 and TRBJ2-3; D remains ambiguous. In DNA, the CDR3 is TGTGCCAGCAGCCTGGACCGACGGGTTCCGTATTTT. Translating gives CASSLDRRVPYF.